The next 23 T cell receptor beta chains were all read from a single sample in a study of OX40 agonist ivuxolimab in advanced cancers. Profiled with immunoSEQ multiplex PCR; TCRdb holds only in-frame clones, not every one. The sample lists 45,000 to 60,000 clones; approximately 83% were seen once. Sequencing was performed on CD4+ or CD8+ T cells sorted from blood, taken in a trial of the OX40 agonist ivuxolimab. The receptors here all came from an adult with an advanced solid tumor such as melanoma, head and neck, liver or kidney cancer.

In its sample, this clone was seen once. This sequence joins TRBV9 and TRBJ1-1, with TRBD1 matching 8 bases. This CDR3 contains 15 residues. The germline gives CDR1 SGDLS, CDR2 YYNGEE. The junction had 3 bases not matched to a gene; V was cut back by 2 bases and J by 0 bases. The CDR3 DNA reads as TGTGCCAGCAGCGTGACAGGGGCATTGAACACTGAAGCTTTCTTT. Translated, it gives CASSVTGALNTEAFF.

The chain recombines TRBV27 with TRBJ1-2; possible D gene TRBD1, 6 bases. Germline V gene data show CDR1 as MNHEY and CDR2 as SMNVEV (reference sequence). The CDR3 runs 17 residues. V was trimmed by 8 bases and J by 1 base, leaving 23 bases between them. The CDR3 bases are TGTGCCAGCGGACAACTGTACGGGACAAATAATAACTATGGCTACACCTTC. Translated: CASGQLYGTNNNYGYTF.

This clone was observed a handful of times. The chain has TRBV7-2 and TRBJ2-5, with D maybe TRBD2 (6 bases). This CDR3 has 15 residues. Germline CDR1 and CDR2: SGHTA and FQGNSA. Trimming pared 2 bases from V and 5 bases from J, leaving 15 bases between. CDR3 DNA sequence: TGTGCCAGCAGCTTAATCGGGGAAGGAGGGGAGACCCAGTACTTC. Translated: CASSLIGEGGETQYF.

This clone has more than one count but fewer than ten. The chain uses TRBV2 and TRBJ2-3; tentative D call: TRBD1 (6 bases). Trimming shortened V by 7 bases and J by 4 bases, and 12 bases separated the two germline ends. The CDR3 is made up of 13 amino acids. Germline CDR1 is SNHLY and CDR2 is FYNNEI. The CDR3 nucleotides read TGTGCCAGCACCACAGGGTGGGCAGATACGCAGTATTTT. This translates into CASTTGWADTQYF.

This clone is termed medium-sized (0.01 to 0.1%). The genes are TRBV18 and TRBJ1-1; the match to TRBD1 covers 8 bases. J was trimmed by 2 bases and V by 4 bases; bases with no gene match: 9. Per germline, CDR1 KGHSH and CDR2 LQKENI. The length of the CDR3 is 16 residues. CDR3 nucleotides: TGTGCCAGCTCACAAGCCGGGACAGGATCTAACACTGAAGCTTTCTTT. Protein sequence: CASSQAGTGSNTEAFF.

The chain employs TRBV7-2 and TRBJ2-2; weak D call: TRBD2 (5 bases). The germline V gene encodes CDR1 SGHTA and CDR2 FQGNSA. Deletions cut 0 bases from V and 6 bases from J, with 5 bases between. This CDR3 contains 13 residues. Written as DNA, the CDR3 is TGTGCCAGCAGCTTAGCCGGGGCCGGGGAGCTGTTTTTT. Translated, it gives CASSLAGAGELFF.

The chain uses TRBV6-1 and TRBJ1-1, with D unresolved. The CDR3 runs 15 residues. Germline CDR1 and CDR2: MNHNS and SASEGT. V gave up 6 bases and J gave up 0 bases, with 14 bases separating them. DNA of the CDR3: TGTGCCAGCAGCGTCGGACGGACCATGAACACTGAAGCTTTCTTT. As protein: CASSVGRTMNTEAFF.

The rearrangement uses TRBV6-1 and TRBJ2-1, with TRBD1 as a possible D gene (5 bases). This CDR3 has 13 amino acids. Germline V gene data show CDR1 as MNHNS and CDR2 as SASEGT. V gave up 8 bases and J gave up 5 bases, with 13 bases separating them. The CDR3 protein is CASGVTGDNEQFF. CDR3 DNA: TGTGCCAGCGGGGTAACAGGAGACAATGAGCAGTTCTTC.

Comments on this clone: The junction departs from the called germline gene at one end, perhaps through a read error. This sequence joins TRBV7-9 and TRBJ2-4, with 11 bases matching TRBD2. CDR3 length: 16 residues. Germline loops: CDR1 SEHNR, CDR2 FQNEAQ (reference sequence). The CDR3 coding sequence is TGTGCTAGCAGCTCTGTAGCGGGAGGGCGCCAAAACATTCAGTACTTC. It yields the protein CASSSVAGGRQNIQYF. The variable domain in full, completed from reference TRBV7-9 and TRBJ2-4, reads DTGVSQNPRHKITKRGQNVTFRCDPISEHNRLYWYRQTLGQGPEFLTYFQNEAQLEKSRLLSDRFSAERPKGSFSTLEIQRTEQGDSAMYLCASSSVAGGRQNIQYFGAGTRLSVL.

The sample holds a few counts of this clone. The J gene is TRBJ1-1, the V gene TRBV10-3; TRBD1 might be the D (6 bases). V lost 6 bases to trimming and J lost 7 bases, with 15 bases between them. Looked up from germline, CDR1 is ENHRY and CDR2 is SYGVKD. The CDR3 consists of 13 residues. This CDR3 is CAIRASGAGEAFF. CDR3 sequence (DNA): TGTGCCATCAGGGCCTCGGGGGCTGGTGAAGCTTTCTTT.

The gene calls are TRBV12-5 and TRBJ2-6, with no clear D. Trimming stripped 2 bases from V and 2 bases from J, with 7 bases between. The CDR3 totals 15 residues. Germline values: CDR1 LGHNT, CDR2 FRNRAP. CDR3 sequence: CASGLTLPGANVLTF. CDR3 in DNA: TGTGCTAGTGGTTTGACCCTCCCTGGGGCCAACGTCCTGACTTTC.

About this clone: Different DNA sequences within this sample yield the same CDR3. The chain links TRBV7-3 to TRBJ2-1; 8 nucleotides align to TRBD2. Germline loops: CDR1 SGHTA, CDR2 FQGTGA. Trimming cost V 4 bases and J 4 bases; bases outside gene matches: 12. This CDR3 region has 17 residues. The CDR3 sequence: CASSSKLSGSRYNEQFF. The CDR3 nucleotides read TGTGCCAGCAGCTCCAAATTGAGCGGGAGTCGGTACAATGAGCAGTTCTTC.

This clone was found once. The CDR3 spells CASSKEETQYF. The CDR3 nucleotides read TGTGCCAGCAGCAAAGAAGAGACCCAGTACTTC. The chain carries TRBV7-2 and TRBJ2-5; no clear D gene. The germline CDR1 and CDR2 sequences are SGHTA and FQGNSA. The V and J ends lost 5 bases and 3 bases respectively, with 4 bases between them. The CDR3 contains 11 residues.

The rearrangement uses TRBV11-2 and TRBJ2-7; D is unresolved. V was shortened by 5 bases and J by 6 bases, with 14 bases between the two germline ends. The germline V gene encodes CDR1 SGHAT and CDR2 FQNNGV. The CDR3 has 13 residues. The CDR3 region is CASSAVGVSEQYF. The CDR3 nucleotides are TGTGCCAGCAGCGCCGTAGGAGTCAGCGAGCAGTACTTC.

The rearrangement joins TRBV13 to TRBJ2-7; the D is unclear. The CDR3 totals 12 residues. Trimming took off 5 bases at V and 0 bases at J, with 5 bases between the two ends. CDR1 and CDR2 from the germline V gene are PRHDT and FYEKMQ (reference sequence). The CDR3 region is CASSPDSYEQYF. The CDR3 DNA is TGTGCCAGCAGCCCGGACTCCTACGAGCAGTACTTC.

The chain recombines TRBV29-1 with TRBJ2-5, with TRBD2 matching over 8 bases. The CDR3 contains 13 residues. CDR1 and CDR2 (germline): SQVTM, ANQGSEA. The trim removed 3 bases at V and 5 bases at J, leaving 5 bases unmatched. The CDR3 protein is CSVEAGTRETQYF. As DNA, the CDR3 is TGCAGCGTTGAGGCGGGGACTAGGGAGACCCAGTACTTC.

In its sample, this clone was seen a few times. The CDR3, as DNA: TGCGCCAGCAGCCTAAGAAGGGCTTCCGGTGGCTACACCTTC. Its translation is CASSLRRASGGYTF. The chain is built from TRBV4-3 and TRBJ1-2, with D hard to call. V was pared by 4 bases and J by 7 bases, with 16 bases between. Germline lookup yields CDR1 LGHNA and CDR2 YSLEER. The CDR3 covers 14 residues.

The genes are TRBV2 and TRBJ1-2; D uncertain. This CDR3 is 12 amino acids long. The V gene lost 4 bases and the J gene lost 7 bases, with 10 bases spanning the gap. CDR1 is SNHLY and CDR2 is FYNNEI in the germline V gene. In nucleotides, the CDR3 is TGTGCCAGCAGTGGGAAGGACCCTGGCTACACCTTC. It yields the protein CASSGKDPGYTF.

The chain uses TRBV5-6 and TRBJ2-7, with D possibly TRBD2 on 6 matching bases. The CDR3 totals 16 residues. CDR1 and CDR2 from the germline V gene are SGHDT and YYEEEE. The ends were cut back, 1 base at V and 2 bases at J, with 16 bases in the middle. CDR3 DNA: TGTGCCAGCAGCTTGTTACCCGGGACTGCCACCTACGAGCAGTACTTC. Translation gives CASSLLPGTATYEQYF.

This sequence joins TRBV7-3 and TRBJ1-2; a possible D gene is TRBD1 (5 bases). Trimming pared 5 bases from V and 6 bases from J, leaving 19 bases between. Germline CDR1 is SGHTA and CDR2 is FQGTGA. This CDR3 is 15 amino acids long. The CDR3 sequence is CASSDGPREFHGYTF. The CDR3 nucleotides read TGTGCCAGCAGCGATGGGCCCAGGGAGTTTCATGGCTACACCTTC.

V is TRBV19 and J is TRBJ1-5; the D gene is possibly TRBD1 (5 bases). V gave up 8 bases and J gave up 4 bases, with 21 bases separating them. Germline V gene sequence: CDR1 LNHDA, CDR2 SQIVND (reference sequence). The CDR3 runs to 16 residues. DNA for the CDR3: TGTGCCAGTGCCCCCCAAAGGCAGGCAGGGAATCAGCCCCAGCATTTT. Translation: CASAPQRQAGNQPQHF. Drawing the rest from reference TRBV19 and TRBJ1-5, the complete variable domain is DGGITQSPKYLFRKEGQNVTLSCEQNLNHDAMYWYRQDPGQGLRLIYYSQIVNDFQKGDIAEGYSVSREKKESFPLTVTSAQKNPTAFYLCASAPQRQAGNQPQHFGDGTRLSIL.

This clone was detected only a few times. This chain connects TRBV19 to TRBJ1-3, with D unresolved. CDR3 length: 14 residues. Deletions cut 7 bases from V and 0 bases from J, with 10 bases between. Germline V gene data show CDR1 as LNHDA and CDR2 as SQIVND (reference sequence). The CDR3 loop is CASKDSSSGNTIYF. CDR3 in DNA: TGTGCCAGTAAGGATAGTAGCTCTGGAAACACCATATATTTT.

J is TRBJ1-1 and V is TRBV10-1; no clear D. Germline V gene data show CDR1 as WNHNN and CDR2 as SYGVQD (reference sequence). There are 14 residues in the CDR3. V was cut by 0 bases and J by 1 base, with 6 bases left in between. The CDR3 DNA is TGCGCCAGCAGTGAGTCCCCAGCGAACACTGAAGCTTTCTTT. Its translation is CASSESPANTEAFF.